In this sample, the clone carrying this TCR beta chain turned up many times. Its specificity is unknown. The data belong to a study of T-cell reconstitution after alpha-beta-depleted transplantation in children. Unique molecular identifiers tagged the TCRbeta library. TCRdb processed the PCR reads anew with MiXCR; each CDR3 protein has one entry. The top ten hold around 17% of the sample, which has about 98,000 distinct CDR3 sequences, 7.5% to 9% seen once. With V trimmed by 0 bases and J by 10 bases, 6 bases remained unmatched. Germline-derived CDR1 and CDR2 are MNHEY and SVGAGI. The CDR3 extends over 16 amino acids. The study's findings and limits: Several hundred expanded graft clones reportedly were the source of alpha-beta T cells about two months after transplant. Surviving recipient cells, namely T cells and thymic progenitors, were the source of high day-60 TCRbeta diversity in some patients.

The TCR sequence derives from a boy younger than 10 with acute lymphoblastic leukemia, due to receive a stem cell transplant. This specimen was PBMCs, taken before TCRalphabeta/CD19-depleted stem cell transplant. This chain connects TRBV6-5 to TRBJ1-6; 10 bases match TRBD1. The CDR3 region is CASSYSIGTGDSPLHF. The CDR3 DNA is TGTGCCAGCAGTTACTCTATCGGGACAGGGGACTCACCCCTCCACTTT.